The clone carrying this TCR beta chain was seen more than once but under ten times. Its cognate antigen is unknown. The sample is drawn from a study of T cells after yellow fever vaccination. Findings of the study overall: Post-booster reappearance was seen for most primary-vaccination clones (roughly 97% CD4, roughly 91% CD8).

One entry per CDR3 protein results from TCRdb running MiXCR on the 5' RACE reads. The table lists 350,000 to 450,000 distinct CDR3 sequences, around 6.4% of them singletons. Germline loops: CDR1 MNHEY, CDR2 SVGAGI. The CDR3 runs to 14 residues. V shed 4 bases, J shed 6 bases, and the junction held 2 bases outside the gene matches. Sequences were derived from PBMCs, sampled 5 days after the yellow fever booster vaccination. The receptor was derived from a man aged 25 to 40 who received the YFV17D yellow fever vaccine. This sequence joins TRBV6-5 and TRBJ1-6; 8 bases match TRBD1. CDR3 sequence: CASSFTGGNSPLHF. The CDR3 nucleotides are TGTGCCAGCAGTTTCACAGGGGGTAATTCACCCCTCCACTTT.